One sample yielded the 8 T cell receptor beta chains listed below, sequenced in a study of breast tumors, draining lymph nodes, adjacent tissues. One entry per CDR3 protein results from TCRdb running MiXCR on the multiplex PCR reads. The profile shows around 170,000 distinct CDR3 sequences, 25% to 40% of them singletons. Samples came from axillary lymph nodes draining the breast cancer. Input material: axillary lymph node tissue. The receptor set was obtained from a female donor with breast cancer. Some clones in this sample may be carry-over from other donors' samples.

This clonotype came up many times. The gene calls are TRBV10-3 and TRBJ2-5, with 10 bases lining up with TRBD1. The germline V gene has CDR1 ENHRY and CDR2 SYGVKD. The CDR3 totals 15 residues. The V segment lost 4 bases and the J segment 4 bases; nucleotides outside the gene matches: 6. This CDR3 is CAISGRDRGGETQYF. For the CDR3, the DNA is TGTGCCATCAGTGGCCGGGACAGGGGAGGAGAGACCCAGTACTTC.

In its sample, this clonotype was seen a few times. CDR3 amino acids: CASSLFAEAHYEQYF. In DNA form, the CDR3 reads TGTGCCAGCAGTTTATTCGCGGAGGCCCACTACGAGCAGTACTTC. The chain couples TRBV27 to TRBJ2-7; D is perhaps TRBD2 (5 bases). This CDR3 comprises 15 residues. The germline CDR1 and CDR2 sequences are MNHEY and SMNVEV (reference sequence). Trimming cost V 1 base and J 3 bases, with 13 bases left between them.

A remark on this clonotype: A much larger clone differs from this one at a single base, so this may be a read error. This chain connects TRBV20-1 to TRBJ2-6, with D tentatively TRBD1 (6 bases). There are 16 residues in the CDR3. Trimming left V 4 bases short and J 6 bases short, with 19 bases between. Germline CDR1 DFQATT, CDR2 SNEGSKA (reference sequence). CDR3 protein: CSANLDRPPAANVLTF. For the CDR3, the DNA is TGCAGTGCTAACCTAGACAGGCCCCCTGCGGCCAACGTCCTGACTTTC.

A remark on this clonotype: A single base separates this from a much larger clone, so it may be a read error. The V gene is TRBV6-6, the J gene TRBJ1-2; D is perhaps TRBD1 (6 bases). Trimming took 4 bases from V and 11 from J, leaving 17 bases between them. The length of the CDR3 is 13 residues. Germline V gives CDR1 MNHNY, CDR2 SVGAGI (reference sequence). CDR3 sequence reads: CASSSFRTGKYTF. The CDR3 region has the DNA TGTGCCAGCAGTTCCTTTCGTACAGGGAAGTACACCTTC.

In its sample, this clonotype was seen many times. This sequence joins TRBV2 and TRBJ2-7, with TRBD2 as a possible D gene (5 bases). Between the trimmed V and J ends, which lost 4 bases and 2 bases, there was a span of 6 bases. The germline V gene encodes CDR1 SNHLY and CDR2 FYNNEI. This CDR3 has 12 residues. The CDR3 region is CASSAEAYEQYF. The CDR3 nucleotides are TGTGCCAGCAGTGCGGAGGCCTACGAGCAGTACTTC.

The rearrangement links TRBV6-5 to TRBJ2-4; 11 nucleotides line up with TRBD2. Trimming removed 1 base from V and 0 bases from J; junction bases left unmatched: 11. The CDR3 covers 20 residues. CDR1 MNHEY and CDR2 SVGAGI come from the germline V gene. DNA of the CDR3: TGTGCCAGCAGTTACTATCTCCGGACTAGCGGGCTGATAGCCAAAAACATTCAGTACTTC. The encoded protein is CASSYYLRTSGLIAKNIQYF.

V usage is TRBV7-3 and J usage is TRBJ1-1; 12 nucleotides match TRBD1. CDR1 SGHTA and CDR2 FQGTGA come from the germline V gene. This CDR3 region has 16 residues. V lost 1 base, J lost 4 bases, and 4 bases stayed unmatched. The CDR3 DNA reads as TGTGCCAGCAGCTTAATGGGGACAGGGGGCCGCACTGAAGCTTTCTTT. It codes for CASSLMGTGGRTEAFF.

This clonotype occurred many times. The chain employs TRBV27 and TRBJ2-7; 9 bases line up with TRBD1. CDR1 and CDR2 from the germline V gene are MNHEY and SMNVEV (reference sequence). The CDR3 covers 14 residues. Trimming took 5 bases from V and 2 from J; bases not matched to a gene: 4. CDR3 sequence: CASSRRTGAYEQYF. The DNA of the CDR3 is TGTGCCAGCAGTCGAAGGACAGGGGCCTACGAGCAGTACTTC.